The 16 T cell receptor beta chains below were found in one sample sequenced in a study of T-cell memory formation after mild COVID-19. One entry per CDR3 protein results from TCRdb running MiXCR on the 5' RACE reads. Here the sample spans about 110,000 distinct CDR3 sequences, 9.5% to 15% being singletons. The sample was PBMCs or a T cell subset sorted from them (not recorded which). The source is an adult woman who had mild COVID-19 (a few samples of this study predate the infection). Cell type and time point are not known.

V usage is TRBV23-1 and J usage is TRBJ2-1; 9 nucleotides agree with TRBD1. TRBV23-1 is assigned to the ORF class and has an uncertain function. The ends lost 5 bases at V and 6 bases at J; junction bases unmatched: 5. CDR3 length equals 14 residues. CDR3 protein: CASSIQGQGNEQFF. For the CDR3, the DNA is TGCGCCAGCAGTATCCAGGGACAGGGCAATGAGCAGTTCTTC.

The CDR3 spells CAISSTGYEQYV. CDR3 in DNA: TGTGCCATCAGCTCGACAGGATACGAGCAGTACGTC. V usage is TRBV10-3 and J usage is TRBJ2-7, with D possibly matching TRBD1 (6 bases). Trimming took 6 bases from V and 4 from J, leaving 10 bases between them. Germline-derived CDR1 and CDR2 are ENHRY and SYGVKD. The CDR3 loop spans 12 amino acids.

The V and J genes are TRBV7-9 and TRBJ2-3; 8 bases fit TRBD2. Germline CDR1 is SEHNR and CDR2 is FQNEAQ (reference sequence). The junction had 0 bases not matched to a gene; V was cut back by 0 bases and J by 10 bases. The CDR3 covers 12 residues. The CDR3 region has the DNA TGTGCCAGCAGCTTAGCCGGGGGGGCGCAGTATTTT. It specifies CASSLAGGAQYF.

J is TRBJ1-1 and V is TRBV4-1, with unresolved D. Trimming cost V 2 bases and J 1 base, with 5 bases left between them. CDR3 size: 13 residues. Germline V lookup: CDR1 MGHRA, CDR2 YSYEKL. CDR3 DNA sequence: TGCGCCAGCAGCCAATTCCGGAACACTGAAGCTTTCTTT. It specifies CASSQFRNTEAFF.

This clonotype was seen only a few times. The rearrangement joins TRBV19 to TRBJ2-3; D is perhaps TRBD1 or TRBD2 (5 bases each). This CDR3 has 13 residues. CDR1 and CDR2 (germline): LNHDA, SQIVND (reference sequence). The germline V and J ends were trimmed by 7 bases and 3 bases, with 11 bases remaining between them. The CDR3 loop reads CASNEGITDTQYF. The DNA of the CDR3 is TGTGCCAGTAATGAGGGGATAACAGATACGCAGTATTTT.

The chain is built from TRBV11-1 and TRBJ1-2; no clear D gene. The CDR3 consists of 14 residues. Trimming cost V 1 base and J 8 bases, with 14 bases left between them. CDR1 SGHAT and CDR2 FQDESV come from the germline V gene (reference sequence). CDR3 sequence reads: CASSLGGSSGGYTF. CDR3 coding DNA: TGTGCCAGCAGCTTAGGGGGAAGCTCGGGCGGCTACACCTTC. The full variable domain, with the rest looked up from reference TRBV11-1 and TRBJ1-2, is EAEVAQSPRYKITEKSQAVAFWCDPISGHATLYWYRQILGQGPELLVQFQDESVVDDSQLPKDRFSAERLKGVDSTLKIQPAELGDSAMYLCASSLGGSSGGYTFGSGTRLTVV.

There are many counts of this clonotype. The chain uses TRBV7-8 and TRBJ1-1; no definite D call. Germline CDR1 is SGHVS and CDR2 is FQNEAQ. The V end lost 3 bases, the J end lost 0 bases, and 11 bases lay between the germline ends. The CDR3 has 15 amino acids. The CDR3 region is CASSFSGSMNTEAFF. CDR3 nucleotide sequence: TGTGCCAGCAGCTTCTCGGGGTCGATGAACACTGAAGCTTTCTTT.

In its sample, this clonotype was seen a few times. CDR3 region: CASSSPTGYTGELFF. The CDR3 DNA reads as TGTGCCAGCAGCTCCCCGACAGGTTACACCGGGGAGCTGTTTTTT. This chain connects TRBV7-9 to TRBJ2-2; D is perhaps TRBD1 (6 bases). This CDR3 is built from 15 residues. Looked up from germline, CDR1 is SEHNR and CDR2 is FQNEAQ (reference sequence). Trimming shortened V by 4 bases and J by 3 bases, and 12 bases separated the two germline ends.

The CDR3 region is CASDQGVVTEAFF. The CDR3 DNA sequence: TGTGCCAGCGATCAGGGGGTGGTCACTGAAGCTTTCTTT. The chain links TRBV7-9 to TRBJ1-1, with 7 bases fitting TRBD1. Losses at the gene ends were 8 bases for V and 4 bases for J; bases not matched to a gene: 7. The length of the CDR3 is 13 residues. The V gene's germline CDR1 is SEHNR and CDR2 FQNEAQ (reference sequence).

J is TRBJ1-2 and V is TRBV24-1; D not certain. V was pared by 4 bases and J by 3 bases, with 11 bases between. Per the germline V gene, CDR1 is KGHDR and CDR2 is SFDVKD. The CDR3 contains 14 residues. CDR3 coding DNA: TGTGCCACCAGTGACGGATCCGGACACTATGGCTACACCTTC. This sequence encodes CATSDGSGHYGYTF.

In its sample, this clonotype was seen many times. The chain employs TRBV12-3 or TRBV12-4 and TRBJ2-1, with D possibly TRBD1 on 6 matching bases. This CDR3 is 14 amino acids long. Between the trimmed V and J ends, which lost 6 bases and 9 bases, there was a span of 18 bases. Here the CDR3 DNA reads TGTGCCAGCAGATCCAGGGGACCAACATTTGAGCAGTTCTTC. Translated: CASRSRGPTFEQFF.

This clonotype was counted at least ten times. J is TRBJ2-6 and V is TRBV6-5; the D gene is possibly TRBD1 (6 bases). Germline values: CDR1 MNHEY, CDR2 SVGAGI. With 2 bases removed from V and 2 bases from J, the gap between germline ends came to 16 bases. CDR3 length equals 18 residues. The CDR3 DNA sequence: TGTGCCAGCAGTTACACGCAGGGGATAGGCGCTGGGGCCAACGTCCTGACTTTC. It encodes CASSYTQGIGAGANVLTF.

CDR3 loop: CAISEVLGGLQETQYF. The CDR3 region has the DNA TGTGCCATCAGTGAGGTTCTCGGAGGGCTACAAGAGACCCAGTACTTC. This chain joins TRBV10-3 and TRBJ2-5, with D possibly TRBD2 on 6 matching bases. Germline lookup yields CDR1 ENHRY and CDR2 SYGVKD. The CDR3 sequence is 16 residues long. V was trimmed by 2 bases and J by 2 bases, leaving 15 bases between them.

The chain combines TRBV30 with TRBJ2-2, with D possibly matching TRBD1 (6 bases). V dropped 0 bases and J dropped 5 bases, with 22 bases sitting between them. Germline V gene lookup returns CDR1 GTSNPN and CDR2 SVGIG (reference sequence). CDR3 size: 18 residues. The CDR3 reads CAWSVRGTGWEPTGELFF. The CDR3 nucleotides are TGTGCCTGGAGTGTACGGGGTACAGGGTGGGAGCCTACCGGGGAGCTGTTTTTT.

The V call is TRBV5-1, the J call TRBJ2-1; possible D gene TRBD2, 5 bases. Germline V lookup: CDR1 SGHRS, CDR2 YFSETQ. The CDR3 sequence is 16 residues long. Trimming removed 4 bases from V and 0 bases from J, with 14 bases in between. For the CDR3, the DNA is TGCGCCAGCAGCGTGACTACCCCTATCTCCTACAATGAGCAGTTCTTC. This codes for CASSVTTPISYNEQFF.

This clonotype was seen only a few times. The CDR3 sequence is CASSPGTGHGYTF. DNA of the CDR3: TGTGCCAGCAGCCCGGGGACAGGCCATGGCTACACCTTC. V is TRBV11-2 and J is TRBJ1-2, with 8 bases matching TRBD1. Per the germline V gene, CDR1 is SGHAT and CDR2 is FQNNGV. Trimming cost V 5 bases and J 6 bases; bases outside gene matches: 5. There are 13 residues in the CDR3.